This TCR beta chain originates from a study of blood T cells in healthy people across ages. Overall study findings and caveats: More naive CD4+ cells and higher diversity were found in long-lived than in aged donors.

Primers used in a second PCR of roughly 7 to 12 cycles were a sample-barcoded 5' primer and a J-beta primer mix. A minimum of 3 million CDR3-containing paired-end reads was obtained for each sample. TCRdb redid the calling of the 5' RACE reads with MiXCR, one entry per CDR3 protein. The sample includes around 1,900,000 distinct CDR3 sequences, about 39% of them seen just once. About this clonotype: The antigen remains undetermined.

Healthy Caucasian individuals from Russia aged about 6 to 90 served as donors. This TCR derives from a human donor in good health. The specimen sequenced was blood.

DNA for the CDR3: TGTGCCAGCAGTTACTATCAGGGGTCGGTCTCCGGGGAGCTGTTTTTT. Amino acids: CASSYYQGSVSGELFF. This sequence joins TRBV6-2 or TRBV6-3 and TRBJ2-2; D might be TRBD1 (6 bases). CDR3 length equals 16 residues. The V end was cut by 1 base, the J end by 6 bases, with 15 bases between. CDR1 MNHEY and CDR2 SVGEGT come from the germline V gene.